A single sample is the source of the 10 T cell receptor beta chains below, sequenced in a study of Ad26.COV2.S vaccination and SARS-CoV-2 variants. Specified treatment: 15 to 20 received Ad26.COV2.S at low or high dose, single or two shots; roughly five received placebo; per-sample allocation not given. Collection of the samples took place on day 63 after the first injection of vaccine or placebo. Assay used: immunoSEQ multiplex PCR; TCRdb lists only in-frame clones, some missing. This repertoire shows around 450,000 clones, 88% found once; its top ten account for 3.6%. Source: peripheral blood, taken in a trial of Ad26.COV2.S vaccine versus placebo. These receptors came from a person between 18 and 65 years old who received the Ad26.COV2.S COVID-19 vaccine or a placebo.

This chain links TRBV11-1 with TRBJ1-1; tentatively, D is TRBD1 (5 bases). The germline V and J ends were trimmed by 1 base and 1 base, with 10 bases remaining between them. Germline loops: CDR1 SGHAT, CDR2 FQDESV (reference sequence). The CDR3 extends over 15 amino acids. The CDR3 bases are TGTGCCAGCAGCTTAGAGTGGGGCGAGAACACTGAAGCTTTCTTT. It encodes CASSLEWGENTEAFF.

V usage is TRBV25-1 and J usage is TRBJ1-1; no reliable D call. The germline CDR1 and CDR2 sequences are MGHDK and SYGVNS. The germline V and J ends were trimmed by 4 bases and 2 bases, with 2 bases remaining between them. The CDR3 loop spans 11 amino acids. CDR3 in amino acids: CASSANTEAFF. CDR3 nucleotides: TGTGCCAGCAGTGCCAACACTGAAGCTTTCTTT.

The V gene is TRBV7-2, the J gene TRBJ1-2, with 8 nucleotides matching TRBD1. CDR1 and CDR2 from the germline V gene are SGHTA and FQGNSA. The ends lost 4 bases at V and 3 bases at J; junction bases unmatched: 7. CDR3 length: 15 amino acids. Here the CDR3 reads CASSSRWTGHYGYTF. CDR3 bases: TGTGCCAGCAGCTCCAGGTGGACAGGGCACTATGGCTACACCTTC.

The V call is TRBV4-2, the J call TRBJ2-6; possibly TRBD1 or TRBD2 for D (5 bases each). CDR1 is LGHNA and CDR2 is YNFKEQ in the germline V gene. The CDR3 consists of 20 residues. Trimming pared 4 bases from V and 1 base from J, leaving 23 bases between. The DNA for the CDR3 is TGTGCCAGCAGCCTAATGGCTTCTGGACTCCAGGGATCTGGGGCCAACGTCCTGACTTTC. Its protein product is CASSLMASGLQGSGANVLTF.

The chain's CDR3 is CASSPETGITYEQYF. The CDR3 DNA is TGTGCCAGCAGCCCGGAGACAGGTATCACCTACGAGCAGTACTTC. The chain links TRBV5-6 to TRBJ2-7, with a tentative D call TRBD1 (6 bases). The CDR3 contains 15 residues. Trimming took 4 bases from V and 2 from J, leaving 16 bases between them. The V gene's germline CDR1 is SGHDT and CDR2 YYEEEE. The complete variable domain, with remaining parts taken from reference TRBV5-6 and TRBJ2-7, reads DAGVTQSPTHLIKTRGQQVTLRCSPKSGHDTVSWYQQALGQGPQFIFQYYEEEERQRGNFPDRFSGHQFPNYSSELNVNALLLGDSALYLCASSPETGITYEQYFGPGTRLTVT.

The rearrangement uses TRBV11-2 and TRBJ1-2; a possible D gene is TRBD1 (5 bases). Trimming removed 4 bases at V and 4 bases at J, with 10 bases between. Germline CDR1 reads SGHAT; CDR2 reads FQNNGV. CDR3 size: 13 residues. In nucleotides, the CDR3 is TGTGCCAGCAGCTCGTCCGGGGCCTATGGCTACACCTTC. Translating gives CASSSSGAYGYTF. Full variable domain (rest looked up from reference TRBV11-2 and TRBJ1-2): EAGVAQSPRYKIIEKRQSVAFWCNPISGHATLYWYQQILGQGPKLLIQFQNNGVVDDSQLPKDRFSAERLKGVDSTLKIQPAKLEDSAVYLCASSSSGAYGYTFGSGTRLTVV.

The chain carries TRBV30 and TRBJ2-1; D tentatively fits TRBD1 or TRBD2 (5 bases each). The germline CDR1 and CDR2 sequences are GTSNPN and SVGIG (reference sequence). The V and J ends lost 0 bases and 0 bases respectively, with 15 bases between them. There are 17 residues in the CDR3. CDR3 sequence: CAWSVLVGDLSYNEQFF. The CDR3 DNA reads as TGTGCCTGGAGTGTACTAGTTGGGGACCTCTCCTACAATGAGCAGTTCTTC.

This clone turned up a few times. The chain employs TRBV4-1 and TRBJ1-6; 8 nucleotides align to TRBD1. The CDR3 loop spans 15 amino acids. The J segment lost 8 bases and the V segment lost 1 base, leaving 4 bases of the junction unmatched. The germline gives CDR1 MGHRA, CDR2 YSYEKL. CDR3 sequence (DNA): TGCGCCAGCAGCCAAGGACCAGGGGGCTATTCACCCCTCCACTTT. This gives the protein CASSQGPGGYSPLHF.

CDR3 sequence reads: CASRTGIGGSAEKLFF. The CDR3 DNA reads as TGTGCCAGTAGGACGGGGATTGGGGGGTCGGCGGAAAAACTGTTTTTT. This rearrangement joins TRBV19 to TRBJ1-4, with a tentative D call TRBD1 (5 bases). CDR3 length: 16 residues. Trimming took 6 bases from V and 8 from J, leaving 22 bases between them. CDR1 and CDR2 (germline): LNHDA, SQIVND (reference sequence).

This CDR3 reads CASSPTGPGYEQFF. CDR3 sequence (DNA): TGCGCCAGCAGCCCAACAGGGCCTGGATATGAGCAGTTCTTC. The gene calls are TRBV4-1 and TRBJ2-1; a weak D match, TRBD1 (6 bases). V was shortened by 4 bases and J by 8 bases, with 15 bases between the two germline ends. There are 14 residues in the CDR3. Germline assignment: CDR1 MGHRA and CDR2 YSYEKL.